This is a list of T cell receptor beta chains from one sample in a study of T cell repertoires in cytomegalovirus infection. TCRdb analysed the reads with MiXCR anew, one entry per CDR3 protein. The table records about 830,000 distinct CDR3 sequences, about 30% of them present only once. For these receptors, no antigen is known. Specimen: cultured CD8+ T cells from PBMCs, collected from culture after CMV antigen stimulation. These receptors originate from a human donor in good health (CMV status not recorded). Some clones in this sample may be carry-over from other donors' samples. CDR3s include the opening cysteine and the closing phenylalanine or tryptophan. Fields, in order: V gene, clone size, J gene, D gene, CDR3 DNA, CDR3 protein. A D gene is named only where the DNA matches it firmly. The size entry is marked missing in some rows and otherwise reads once, few, many or a size class.

v_gene: TRBV27
abundance: few
j_gene: TRBJ2-1
d_gene: TRBD1
CDR3nt: TGTGCCAGCAGTCCAATTCAGGGGGCGCCTTACAATGAGCAGTTCTTC
CDR3aa: CASSPIQGAPYNEQFF

v_gene: TRBV4-1
abundance: NA
j_gene: TRBJ2-2
d_gene: NA
CDR3nt: TGCGCCAGCAGCCAAGTAGCCGGATCTTCGGTCGGGGAGCTGTTTTTT
CDR3aa: CASSQVAGSSVGELFF

v_gene: TRBV2
abundance: NA
j_gene: TRBJ2-5
d_gene: TRBD2
CDR3nt: TGTGCCAGCAGTGAAGCGCAGGGACTAGCGCACGAGACCCAGTACTTC
CDR3aa: CASSEAQGLAHETQYF

v_gene: TRBV7-6
abundance: NA
j_gene: TRBJ2-1
d_gene: TRBD2
CDR3nt: TGTGCCAGCAGCCCAGCCGCGTGGCCTAGCGGGGGTTTTTACAATGAGCAGTTCTTC
CDR3aa: CASSPAAWPSGGFYNEQFF

v_gene: TRBV6-6
abundance: few
j_gene: TRBJ2-7
d_gene: TRBD2
CDR3nt: TGTGCCAGCAGTTACTCGGGGGGGGGGTACGAGCAGTACTTC
CDR3aa: CASSYSGGGYEQYF

v_gene: TRBV23-1
abundance: few
j_gene: TRBJ2-7
d_gene: NA
CDR3nt: TGCGCCAGCAGTCAATCGACCTACGGGGCTCAAGAGCAGTACTTC
CDR3aa: CASSQSTYGAQEQYF

v_gene: TRBV7-9
abundance: NA
j_gene: TRBJ1-1
d_gene: NA
CDR3nt: TGTGCCAGCAGCTTAGGTCAGGATGAAGCTTTCTTT
CDR3aa: CASSLGQDEAFF

v_gene: TRBV6-1
abundance: NA
j_gene: TRBJ2-1
d_gene: NA
CDR3nt: TGTGCCAGCAGTGAGGAAGGCTTCTACAATGAGCAGTTCTTC
CDR3aa: CASSEEGFYNEQFF

v_gene: TRBV7-8
abundance: many
j_gene: TRBJ2-1
d_gene: NA
CDR3nt: TGTGCCAGCAGCTACCGGTATGGCGAACATGAGCAGTTCTTC
CDR3aa: CASSYRYGEHEQFF

v_gene: TRBV5-8
abundance: NA
j_gene: TRBJ2-1
d_gene: TRBD2
CDR3nt: TGTGCCAGCAGCTTGGTGCGGGGGGGCATCTCTGGGCAGTTCTTC
CDR3aa: CASSLVRGGISGQFF

v_gene: TRBV4-1
abundance: NA
j_gene: TRBJ1-5
d_gene: NA
CDR3nt: TGCGCCAGCAGCCAAGACGGCAGTTCTAGCGATCAGCCCCAGCATTTT
CDR3aa: CASSQDGSSSDQPQHF

v_gene: TRBV6-6
abundance: few
j_gene: TRBJ2-7
d_gene: NA
CDR3nt: TGTGCCAGCAGTTACTCCGACGGCCATGGGGGAGTGCAGTACTTC
CDR3aa: CASSYSDGHGGVQYF

v_gene: TRBV4-1
abundance: NA
j_gene: TRBJ1-5
d_gene: NA
CDR3nt: TGCGCCAGCAGCCTGAATCTGGGGGATCAGCCCCAGCATTTT
CDR3aa: CASSLNLGDQPQHF

v_gene: TRBV12-3/TRBV12-4
abundance: few
j_gene: TRBJ2-1
d_gene: NA
CDR3nt: TGTGCCAGCAGCGCAGGAAAATACAATGAGCAGTTCTTC
CDR3aa: CASSAGKYNEQFF

v_gene: TRBV10-2
abundance: NA
j_gene: TRBJ2-3
d_gene: TRBD2
CDR3nt: TGCGCCAGCAGTGAGCGCGGGGGACTTGGCACAGATACGCAGTATTTT
CDR3aa: CASSERGGLGTDTQYF

v_gene: TRBV27
abundance: NA
j_gene: TRBJ2-1
d_gene: TRBD2
CDR3nt: TGTGCCAGCAGTTTATCACTAGCGGGGGGGCCCTATGAGCAGTTCTTC
CDR3aa: CASSLSLAGGPYEQFF

v_gene: TRBV6-4
abundance: NA
j_gene: TRBJ2-3
d_gene: NA
CDR3nt: TGTGCCAGCAGTGACTCGAGTGGGGGGGCATCTGATACGCAGTATTTT
CDR3aa: CASSDSSGGASDTQYF

v_gene: TRBV12-3/TRBV12-4
abundance: NA
j_gene: TRBJ1-1
d_gene: NA
CDR3nt: TGTGCCAGCAGTTCCGGGACGCTCCCCACTGAAGCTTTCTTT
CDR3aa: CASSSGTLPTEAFF

v_gene: TRBV6-1
abundance: once
j_gene: TRBJ1-1
d_gene: NA
CDR3nt: TGTGCCAGTTCCAGGGTCGAGACTGAAGCTTTCTTT
CDR3aa: CASSRVETEAFF

v_gene: TRBV3-1
abundance: NA
j_gene: TRBJ1-1
d_gene: NA
CDR3nt: TGTGCCAGCAGAGGGACAAGTGAAGCTTTCTTT
CDR3aa: CASRGTSEAFF

v_gene: TRBV27
abundance: NA
j_gene: TRBJ2-5
d_gene: NA
CDR3nt: TGTGCCAGCAGTCCAATGGGACTGACTCAAGAGACCCAGTACTTC
CDR3aa: CASSPMGLTQETQYF

v_gene: TRBV7-6
abundance: few
j_gene: TRBJ1-1
d_gene: NA
CDR3nt: TGTGCCAGCAGCTTAGGCGGGGTCAGGGAAGCTTTCTTT
CDR3aa: CASSLGGVREAFF

v_gene: TRBV25-1
abundance: NA
j_gene: TRBJ2-7
d_gene: TRBD1
CDR3nt: TGTGCCAGCAGTGAAGGACAGGGTGCCTACGAGCAGTACTTC
CDR3aa: CASSEGQGAYEQYF

v_gene: TRBV11-2
abundance: many
j_gene: TRBJ1-2
d_gene: NA
CDR3nt: TGTGCCAGCAGCTTATTTGGGGGGGCCTTTGGCTACACCTTC
CDR3aa: CASSLFGGAFGYTF

v_gene: TRBV7-9
abundance: once
j_gene: TRBJ1-4
d_gene: TRBD1
CDR3nt: TGTGCCAGCAGTCCCCCGACAGGGGCGGGTGAAAAACTGTTTTTT
CDR3aa: CASSPPTGAGEKLFF

v_gene: TRBV7-2
abundance: many
j_gene: TRBJ2-3
d_gene: TRBD2
CDR3nt: TGTGCCAGCAGCTTGCAAAGGGCGCGGGGGGCTTACACAGATACGCAGTATTTT
CDR3aa: CASSLQRARGAYTDTQYF

v_gene: TRBV12-3/TRBV12-4
abundance: NA
j_gene: TRBJ1-4
d_gene: NA
CDR3nt: TGTGCCAGCAGTTTTTGGGGGAGCCCGTCGGATGCAACTAATGAAAAACTGTTTTTT
CDR3aa: CASSFWGSPSDATNEKLFF

v_gene: TRBV7-6
abundance: NA
j_gene: TRBJ2-5
d_gene: NA
CDR3nt: TGTGCTAGCAGCAGTGCGTGGGGCTACGAAGAGACCCAGTACTTC
CDR3aa: CASSSAWGYEETQYF

v_gene: TRBV28
abundance: few
j_gene: TRBJ1-4
d_gene: NA
CDR3nt: TGTGCCAGCAGTTTAAGCAGGGGATGGTTTCGGGTTGAAAAACTGTTTTTT
CDR3aa: CASSLSRGWFRVEKLFF

v_gene: TRBV11-3
abundance: few
j_gene: TRBJ2-1
d_gene: NA
CDR3nt: TGTGCCAGCAGCACCGAGGAGTTTAACAATGAGCAGTTCTTC
CDR3aa: CASSTEEFNNEQFF

v_gene: TRBV6-2/TRBV6-3
abundance: many
j_gene: TRBJ2-5
d_gene: NA
CDR3nt: TGTGCCAGCAGTTACCAACATCCTATCCAAGAGACCCAGTACTTC
CDR3aa: CASSYQHPIQETQYF

v_gene: TRBV6-6
abundance: few
j_gene: TRBJ1-2
d_gene: NA
CDR3nt: TGTGCCAGCAGAAACCGGGACAACTATGGCTACACCTTC
CDR3aa: CASRNRDNYGYTF

v_gene: TRBV6-2/TRBV6-3
abundance: NA
j_gene: TRBJ2-5
d_gene: TRBD2
CDR3nt: TGTGCCAGCAGTTACGGCAGCGGGGGGGCCGGTGAGACCCAGTACTTC
CDR3aa: CASSYGSGGAGETQYF

v_gene: TRBV6-2/TRBV6-3
abundance: few
j_gene: TRBJ2-1
d_gene: NA
CDR3nt: TGTGCCAGCAGTTCCCCGAGGGTCGGAACTCAGTTCTTC
CDR3aa: CASSSPRVGTQFF

v_gene: TRBV10-3
abundance: few
j_gene: TRBJ2-7
d_gene: TRBD1
CDR3nt: TGTGCCATCATGGTCTGGGACAGGGGGCAAAGGGAGCAGTACTTC
CDR3aa: CAIMVWDRGQREQYF

v_gene: TRBV7-6
abundance: many
j_gene: TRBJ2-1
d_gene: NA
CDR3nt: TGTGCCAGCAGCTTATCTCAGGGCAATGAGCAGTTCTTC
CDR3aa: CASSLSQGNEQFF

v_gene: TRBV19
abundance: NA
j_gene: TRBJ2-1
d_gene: TRBD1
CDR3nt: TGTGCCAGTAGTATGGAGGCAGGGGGACCCTACAATGAGCAGTTCTTC
CDR3aa: CASSMEAGGPYNEQFF

v_gene: TRBV10-3
abundance: NA
j_gene: TRBJ1-1
d_gene: NA
CDR3nt: TGTGCCATCAGGCAGGGTGGGGACACTGAAGCTTTCTTT
CDR3aa: CAIRQGGDTEAFF

v_gene: TRBV7-2
abundance: many
j_gene: TRBJ2-1
d_gene: NA
CDR3nt: TGTGCCAGCAGCTTGGGTGTTTGGGAGCAGTTCTTC
CDR3aa: CASSLGVWEQFF

v_gene: TRBV12-3/TRBV12-4
abundance: many
j_gene: TRBJ2-1
d_gene: NA
CDR3nt: TGTGCCAGCAGTCCCCCGGACGGGTACAATGAGCAGTTCTTC
CDR3aa: CASSPPDGYNEQFF

v_gene: TRBV12-3/TRBV12-4
abundance: NA
j_gene: TRBJ2-7
d_gene: NA
CDR3nt: TGTGCCAGGAGTACTAACCGGGCCTTACCTTCCTACGAGCAGTACTTC
CDR3aa: CARSTNRALPSYEQYF

v_gene: TRBV7-6
abundance: NA
j_gene: TRBJ2-5
d_gene: TRBD1
CDR3nt: TGTGCCAACAGCTTAGTGTCCACAGGGGGAAGGGAGACCCAGTACTTC
CDR3aa: CANSLVSTGGRETQYF

v_gene: TRBV7-2
abundance: many
j_gene: TRBJ2-1
d_gene: NA
CDR3nt: TGTGCCAGCACCCTCGCTGGGGGGCGCAGCGATGAGCAGTTCTTC
CDR3aa: CASTLAGGRSDEQFF

v_gene: TRBV7-8
abundance: NA
j_gene: TRBJ2-7
d_gene: NA
CDR3nt: TGTGCCAGCAGCCCCCTTTTACAGGGAAGTGCAGACGAGCAGTACTTC
CDR3aa: CASSPLLQGSADEQYF